This record covers a single T cell receptor (beta chain). Primers used in a second PCR of about 7 to 12 cycles were a sample-barcoded 5' primer and a J-beta primer mix. Per-sample output comprised a minimum of 2.5 million paired-end reads containing CDR3. Each CDR3 protein gets one entry after TCRdb re-called the 5' RACE reads with MiXCR. The sample consists of more than 600,000 distinct CDR3 sequences, approximately 25% of them appearing once. The CDR3 has 15 amino acids. The ends were cut back, 4 bases at V and 1 base at J, with 12 bases in the middle. Germline loops: CDR1 SGHDT, CDR2 YYEEEE. This entry is derived from a study of blood T cells in healthy people across ages. Turning to the study itself: Per two T cells, template switching captured roughly one barcoded beta molecule.

Separately, the same data were catalogued under a study of T cells of mothers and their children. In that study: A few healthy Caucasian mothers, along with their six children, were the donors.

The chain carries TRBV5-6 and TRBJ2-4; a possible D gene is TRBD1 (6 bases). Material for sequencing was blood. The sequence was obtained from a boy under 18 in good health. CDR3 amino acids: CASSQIDRAKNIQYF. DNA for the CDR3: TGTGCCAGCAGCCAAATCGACAGGGCCAAAAACATTCAGTACTTC.